These T cell receptor beta chains were read from a single sample in a study of neurological immune-mediated disorders. TCRdb redid the calling of the 5' RACE reads with MiXCR, one entry per CDR3 protein. Of approximately 48,000 distinct CDR3 sequences listed, 15% to 20% are singletons. The source material was PBMCs. These TCRs come from a man aged 60-69 years in good health. Each CDR3 is given without its conserved first and last residue.

TRBJ2-3 TRBV7-3 ASSLVGKTDTQY
TRBJ2-2 TRBV5-6 ASSSLTSGRAGTGELF
TRBJ2-7 TRBV11-3 ASSQTGTSGTEQY
TRBJ2-1 TRBV15 ATSRIGNEQF
TRBJ2-7 TRBV7-2 ASSTIGGSSGRGSYEQY
TRBJ2-3 TRBV20-1 SALTSGRFDTQY
TRBJ2-5 TRBV20-1 SALPGQGNSETQY
TRBJ2-1 TRBV20-1 SARLLASGRDEQF
TRBJ1-1 TRBV20-1 SARSGIEAF
TRBJ2-6 TRBV4-2 ASSPELDSGANVLT
TRBJ2-7 TRBV3-1 ASTHNYEQY
TRBJ2-3 TRBV20-1 SAAGGTDTQY
TRBJ2-7 TRBV27 ASSYRPTYEQY
TRBJ2-3 TRBV7-2 ASSLELTDTQY
TRBJ2-4 TRBV6-6 ASSRGGENIQY